The next 20 T cell receptor beta chains were all read from a single sample in a study of Graves' ophthalmopathy and Graves' hyperthyroidism. CDR3 regions of TCR beta were amplified from RNA transcripts. RT-PCR in the first round used HTBI primers; a second-round multiplex PCR followed. One entry per CDR3 protein, called by TCRdb with MiXCR from the multiplex PCR reads. Altogether over a million distinct CDR3 sequences are present, about 35% being singletons, with the ten largest covering over 8.5%. Sample: peripheral blood or thyroid tissue (not recorded which). These receptors were obtained from an adult man with Graves' hyperthyroidism.

The chain employs TRBV28 and TRBJ1-2; D call uncertain. Per the germline V gene, CDR1 is MDHEN and CDR2 is SYDVKM. The ends were cut back, 4 bases at V and 5 bases at J, with 8 bases in the middle. This CDR3 comprises 12 residues. Here the CDR3 DNA reads TGTGCCAGCAGTTGGATGCGTTATGGCTACACCTTC. It yields the protein CASSWMRYGYTF.

J is TRBJ2-7 and V is TRBV7-2, with D perhaps being TRBD1 or TRBD2 (5 bases each). Germline CDR1 and CDR2: SGHTA and FQGNSA. The CDR3 contains 15 residues. The germline V and J ends were trimmed by 3 bases and 1 base, with 13 bases remaining between them. In DNA form, the CDR3 reads TGTGCCAGCAGCTTCCCGGGACCGACTTCCTACGAGCAGTACTTC. Its protein product is CASSFPGPTSYEQYF. The complete variable domain, with remaining parts taken from reference TRBV7-2 and TRBJ2-7, reads GAGVSQSPSNKVTEKGKDVELRCDPISGHTALYWYRQSLGQGLEFLIYFQGNSAPDKSGLPSDRFSAERTGGSVSTLTIQRTQQEDSAVYLCASSFPGPTSYEQYFGPGTRLTVT.

This clonotype was found once. The chain uses TRBV7-2 and TRBJ1-1; no clear D gene. The CDR3 spans 14 residues. The germline V and J ends were trimmed by 1 base and 4 bases, with 10 bases remaining between them. Germline-derived CDR1 and CDR2 are SGHTA and FQGNSA. The CDR3 nucleotides read TGTGCCAGCAGCTTAGTGCGATCGAGCACTGAAGCTTTCTTT. It encodes CASSLVRSSTEAFF.

This clonotype was found many times. This chain links TRBV12-3 or TRBV12-4 with TRBJ1-1; a weak D match, TRBD1 (6 bases). The CDR3 sequence is 15 residues long. The V end lost 3 bases, the J end lost 1 base, and 12 bases lay between the germline ends. CDR3: CASSFRGLTNTEAFF. CDR3 in DNA: TGTGCCAGCAGTTTCCGGGGGCTTACGAACACTGAAGCTTTCTTT.

This clonotype was recorded many times. CDR3 in DNA: TGTGCCAGCAGTGCGATAGCGGGGGGACAAGAGACCCAGTACTTC. It translates to CASSAIAGGQETQYF. This chain links TRBV2 with TRBJ2-5; TRBD2 matches 10 bases. Trimming removed 4 bases from V and 2 bases from J; junction bases left unmatched: 4. The CDR3 length is 15 residues. Per the germline V gene, CDR1 is SNHLY and CDR2 is FYNNEI. Combining the CDR3 with reference TRBV2 and TRBJ2-5 gives the whole variable domain EPEVTQTPSHQVTQMGQEVILRCVPISNHLYFYWYRQILGQKVEFLVSFYNNEISEKSEIFDDQFSVERPDGSNFTLKIRSTKLEDSAMYFCASSAIAGGQETQYFGPGTRLLVL.

This clonotype appeared many times. The V and J genes are TRBV11-2 and TRBJ2-5, with D possibly called TRBD1 or TRBD2 (6 bases each). The CDR3 has 16 residues. V was trimmed by 5 bases and J by 3 bases, leaving 19 bases between them. Germline-derived CDR1 and CDR2 are SGHAT and FQNNGV. In DNA, the CDR3 is TGTGCCAGCAGCCCGGGGGTTAGGGGGGCAAAAGAGACCCAGTACTTC. It is translated as CASSPGVRGAKETQYF.

This CDR3 reads CASRQTGASNQPQHF. CDR3 sequence (DNA): TGCGCCAGCAGACAGACAGGGGCCAGCAATCAGCCCCAGCATTTT. This chain uses TRBV4-1 with TRBJ1-5; 8 bases agree with TRBD1. Trimming at V came to 6 bases and at J to 1 base, leaving 5 bases not matched to a gene. Germline lookup yields CDR1 MGHRA and CDR2 YSYEKL. The CDR3 is made up of 15 amino acids.

There are many counts of this clonotype. The J gene is TRBJ2-7, the V gene TRBV25-1; D unresolved. CDR3 length equals 11 residues. Trimming stripped 4 bases from V and 3 bases from J, with 4 bases between. Germline-derived CDR1 and CDR2 are MGHDK and SYGVNS. The CDR3, as DNA: TGTGCCAGCAGTGTTCACTACGAGCAGTACTTC. The encoded protein is CASSVHYEQYF.

This clonotype was picked up many times. The gene calls are TRBV9 and TRBJ2-7; D unresolved. Deletions cut 4 bases from V and 4 bases from J, with 12 bases between. CDR1 SGDLS and CDR2 YYNGEE come from the germline V gene. This CDR3 spans 13 amino acids. The CDR3 here is CASSQEIGYEQYF. CDR3 DNA sequence: TGTGCCAGCAGCCAGGAGATAGGGTACGAGCAGTACTTC. The whole variable domain, filled in from reference TRBV9 and TRBJ2-7, reads DSGVTQTPKHLITATGQRVTLRCSPRSGDLSVYWYQQSLDQGLQFLIQYYNGEERAKGNILERFSAQQFPDLHSELNLSSLELGDSALYFCASSQEIGYEQYFGPGTRLTVT.

This clonotype has a count of ten or more. The chain carries TRBV9 and TRBJ1-3; D possibly corresponds to TRBD1 (5 bases). Germline V gene sequence: CDR1 SGDLS, CDR2 YYNGEE. V was pared by 2 bases and J by 2 bases, with 11 bases between. This CDR3 region has 15 residues. Written as DNA, the CDR3 is TGTGCCAGCAGCGTGGAAGGGGCTGCTGGAAACACCATATATTTT. Translated, it gives CASSVEGAAGNTIYF.

This clonotype was counted many times. V usage is TRBV7-3 and J usage is TRBJ1-3; D gene ambiguous. Germline CDR1 is SGHTA and CDR2 is FQGTGA. CDR3 length equals 18 residues. The V end lost 5 bases, the J end lost 0 bases, and 20 bases lay between the germline ends. The CDR3 region has the DNA TGTGCCAGCAGCCCTCTAGCGTCGGCAGCCTCCTCTGGAAACACCATATATTTT. It codes for CASSPLASAASSGNTIYF.

The genes are TRBV29-1 and TRBJ1-4; the D gene is possibly TRBD1 (5 bases). This CDR3 spans 13 amino acids. The germline V gene encodes CDR1 SQVTM and CDR2 ANQGSEA. Deletions cut 7 bases from V and 6 bases from J, with 15 bases between. The CDR3 region has the DNA TGCAGCGCCGCGGGGGGGGAAGATGAAAAACTGTTTTTT. Its protein product is CSAAGGEDEKLFF.

Note on this clonotype: A much larger clone differs by one base, so this may be a read error. This rearrangement joins TRBV5-1 to TRBJ2-7; D possibly corresponds to TRBD2 (5 bases). This CDR3 has 12 amino acids. The V end was cut by 3 bases, the J end by 6 bases, with 10 bases between. Per the germline V gene, CDR1 is SGHRS and CDR2 is YFSETQ. Here the CDR3 DNA reads TGCGCCAGCAGCTCGGACTTCTCCGAGCAGTACTTC. Amino acids: CASSSDFSEQYF.

In this sample, this clonotype turned up many times. The CDR3 nucleotides are TGCAGCGTTGACGGGGTGGCAGGTGAAAAACTGTTTTTT. Translation: CSVDGVAGEKLFF. The chain is built from TRBV29-1 and TRBJ1-4, with D unclear. The germline V gene encodes CDR1 SQVTM and CDR2 ANQGSEA. V was cut by 3 bases and J by 7 bases, with 12 bases left in between. This CDR3 has 13 residues.

V is TRBV29-1 and J is TRBJ1-1, with 9 bases lining up with TRBD1. The V and J ends lost 2 bases and 4 bases, in that order; junction bases with no gene match: 14. The CDR3 contains 17 residues. The germline gives CDR1 SQVTM, CDR2 ANQGSEA. This CDR3 reads CSVERLGTGRSGTEAFF. CDR3 coding DNA: TGCAGCGTTGAACGGTTGGGGACAGGGAGAAGTGGCACTGAAGCTTTCTTT. The full variable domain, rest sourced from reference TRBV29-1 and TRBJ1-1, is SAVISQKPSRDICQRGTSLTIQCQVDSQVTMMFWYRQQPGQSLTLIATANQGSEATYESGFVIDKFPISRPNLTFSTLTVSNMSPEDSSIYLCSVERLGTGRSGTEAFFGQGTRLTVV.

Remarks on this clonotype: This sequence may be a read error, since a much larger clone differs from it by one base. This chain joins TRBV7-7 and TRBJ2-5; tentative D call: TRBD2 (6 bases). Germline V lookup: CDR1 SSHAT, CDR2 FNYEAQ (reference sequence). This CDR3 comprises 13 residues. The V end was cut by 5 bases, the J end by 14 bases, with 21 bases between. CDR3 loop: CASSPSGGGHDYF. The CDR3 DNA is TGTGCCAGCAGCCCATCTGGGGGAGGACACGATTACTTC.

This clonotype was detected many times. CDR3 bases: TGTGCCAGCAGTCTCAGACTCAATCAGCCCCAGCATTTT. It yields the protein CASSLRLNQPQHF. This chain joins TRBV2 and TRBJ1-5; no definite D call. V shed 5 bases and J shed 3 bases, with 8 bases lying between them. Germline values: CDR1 SNHLY, CDR2 FYNNEI. The CDR3 sequence is 13 residues long.

The chain couples TRBV2 to TRBJ1-5; the match to TRBD1 covers 10 bases. The DNA end favors TRBJ2-3, so the J call may be wrong. Germline loops: CDR1 SNHLY, CDR2 FYNNEI. This CDR3 is built from 17 residues. The CDR3 nucleotides read TGTGCCAGCAGGTCCGGGACAGGGGCTGTTTCGGGGCAGCCCCAGTATTTT. The encoded protein is CASRSGTGAVSGQPQYF.

The gene calls are TRBV28 and TRBJ1-2, with D perhaps TRBD1 (6 bases). This CDR3 is 14 amino acids long. Trimming removed 3 bases at V and 4 bases at J, with 12 bases between. From germline, CDR1 is MDHEN and CDR2 SYDVKM. CDR3 residues: CASSFGGQGYGYTF. The CDR3 DNA sequence: TGTGCCAGCAGTTTTGGGGGGCAGGGCTATGGCTACACCTTC.

This clonotype was detected many times. Here the CDR3 reads CASSHAGPKNEKLFF. CDR3 DNA sequence: TGTGCCAGCAGCCACGCAGGGCCGAAAAATGAAAAACTGTTTTTT. This chain links TRBV11-2 with TRBJ1-4, with TRBD1 as a possible D gene (5 bases). CDR1 is SGHAT, CDR2 FQNNGV, per germline. V dropped 5 bases and J dropped 5 bases, with 15 bases sitting between them. The CDR3 loop spans 15 amino acids.